One sample yielded the 27 T cell receptor beta chains listed below, sequenced in a study of monozygotic twins with inflammatory bowel disease (dated by TCRdb to between 2017 and 2020). Libraries were built with 5' RACE. The run used an Illumina HiSeq 2500. Each entry corresponds to one CDR3 protein sequence from reads that TCRdb reprocessed, and DNA is not given. The table for this sample lists approximately 400,000 distinct CDR3 sequences. The biggest ten clones account for about 2.2% of the sample. Sequencing used blood. These receptors all come from a human donor with ulcerative colitis or Crohn's disease, or a healthy co-twin of an affected twin (not recorded which).

The V gene is TRBV20-1, the J gene TRBJ2-1; TCRdb proposes TRBD1, but this gene call is untestable without DNA. The CDR3 has 14 residues. Germline CDR1 reads DFQATT; CDR2 reads SNEGSKA (reference sequence). Here the CDR3 reads CSARADTGLRGQFF.

The gene calls are TRBV20-1 and TRBJ2-3; without DNA, the TCRdb call of TRBD1 cannot be checked. Per germline, CDR1 DFQATT and CDR2 SNEGSKA (reference sequence). The CDR3 loop spans 15 amino acids. The CDR3 loop is CSAPERLFSTDTQYF.

This chain joins TRBV5-1 and TRBJ2-1; lacking DNA, the TRBD2 call made by TCRdb goes unchecked. Germline loops: CDR1 SGHRS, CDR2 YFSETQ. This CDR3 has 15 amino acids. The CDR3 loop is CASSGGTSGVNEQFF.

The chain couples TRBV7-3 to TRBJ2-2. Germline-derived CDR1 and CDR2 are SGHTA and FQGTGA. CDR3 size: 16 residues. The CDR3 loop is CASSPGVAGGTGELFF.

The V gene is TRBV5-1, the J gene TRBJ2-1; the TCRdb D gene call, TRBD1, has no DNA to confirm it. There are 15 residues in the CDR3. The germline V gene encodes CDR1 SGHRS and CDR2 YFSETQ. CDR3 protein: CASSRDSNSYNEQFF. Supplemented by reference TRBV5-1 and TRBJ2-1, the full variable domain reads KAGVTQTPRYLIKTRGQQVTLSCSPISGHRSVSWYQQTPGQGLQFLFEYFSETQRNKGNFPGRFSGRQFSNSRSEMNVSTLELGDSALYLCASSRDSNSYNEQFFGPGTRLTVL.

V is TRBV21-1 and J is TRBJ1-1. TRBV21-1 is flagged as a pseudogene. This CDR3 has 17 residues. CDR3 protein: CASSKVKFVGLNTEAFF.

The chain couples TRBV9 to TRBJ2-3; TCRdb names TRBD2, which stays unverified in the absence of DNA. Germline assignment: CDR1 SGDLS and CDR2 YYNGEE. The CDR3 is made up of 15 amino acids. The CDR3 sequence: CASSQRAQSTDTQYF. The full variable domain, its missing parts supplied by reference TRBV9 and TRBJ2-3, is DSGVTQTPKHLITATGQRVTLRCSPRSGDLSVYWYQQSLDQGLQFLIQYYNGEERAKGNILERFSAQQFPDLHSELNLSSLELGDSALYFCASSQRAQSTDTQYFGPGTRLTVL.

V gene TRBV6-5 combines with J gene TRBJ2-7. The CDR3 runs to 15 residues. Germline CDR1 MNHEY, CDR2 SVGAGI. This chain's CDR3 is CASSYVRSLTYEQYF.

The chain joins TRBV30 to TRBJ2-3; checking the TCRdb D call of TRBD1 is not possible without DNA. Germline assignment: CDR1 GTSNPN and CDR2 SVGIG (reference sequence). This CDR3 comprises 13 residues. The CDR3 loop is CAWTDGTTDTQYF. Full variable domain (remainder filled in from reference TRBV30 and TRBJ2-3): SQTIHQWPATLVQPVGSPLSLECTVEGTSNPNLYWYRQAAGRGLQLLFYSVGIGQISSEVPQNLSASRPQDRQFILSSKKLLLSDSGFYLCAWTDGTTDTQYFGPGTRLTVL.

J is TRBJ2-1 and V is TRBV4-1. This CDR3 has 15 amino acids. Germline V gene sequence: CDR1 MGHRA, CDR2 YSYEKL. CDR3 amino acids: CASSQESVPYNEQFF.

The V and J genes are TRBV6-6 and TRBJ1-5. The CDR3 is 13 amino acids. The germline CDR1 and CDR2 sequences are MNHNY and SVGAGI (reference sequence). CDR3: CASSYLGQQPQHF.

The chain is built from TRBV28 and TRBJ1-6; TCRdb indicates TRBD1, and absent DNA this call remains unverified. The germline CDR1 and CDR2 sequences are MDHEN and SYDVKM. The CDR3 runs to 17 residues. CDR3 sequence reads: CASSLLRGAADNSPLHF.

The chain is built from TRBV9 and TRBJ2-1; TCRdb's D call of TRBD2 is untestable without DNA. This CDR3 spans 17 amino acids. In germline, CDR1 is SGDLS, CDR2 YYNGEE. The CDR3 loop reads CASSVGSSGGAIYEQFF.

CDR3 in amino acids: CSVSPGANTEAFF. The rearrangement joins TRBV29-1 to TRBJ1-1; TCRdb names TRBD1, which stays unverified in the absence of DNA. The CDR3 extends over 13 amino acids. From germline, CDR1 is SQVTM and CDR2 ANQGSEA.

The chain links TRBV5-1 to TRBJ2-1; TCRdb proposes TRBD2, but this gene call is untestable without DNA. CDR3 length: 16 amino acids. The germline CDR1 and CDR2 sequences are SGHRS and YFSETQ. CDR3 amino acids: CASSLGPSGDYNEQFF.

This sequence joins TRBV11-2 and TRBJ2-5; TCRdb's D gene call, TRBD2, goes unchecked for lack of DNA. CDR1 is SGHAT and CDR2 is FQNNGV in the germline V gene. The CDR3 is made up of 23 amino acids. The CDR3 reads CASSLDSTTPGLAGGPTQETQYF. The whole variable domain, remainder taken from reference TRBV11-2 and TRBJ2-5, is EAGVAQSPRYKIIEKRQSVAFWCNPISGHATLYWYQQILGQGPKLLIQFQNNGVVDDSQLPKDRFSAERLKGVDSTLKIQPAKLEDSAVYLCASSLDSTTPGLAGGPTQETQYFGPGTRLLVL.

V and J are TRBV7-2 and TRBJ1-2; TCRdb selects TRBD1, and the lack of DNA leaves this call unchecked. Per germline, CDR1 SGHTA and CDR2 FQGNSA. CDR3 length: 15 amino acids. CDR3 residues: CASSLLGQLVYGYTF.

The J gene is TRBJ2-2, the V gene TRBV7-8. There are 16 residues in the CDR3. Per the germline V gene, CDR1 is SGHVS and CDR2 is FQNEAQ. CDR3 loop: CASSLRASGNTGELFF.

This chain joins TRBV18 and TRBJ2-1; TCRdb selects TRBD2, and the lack of DNA leaves this call unchecked. Germline lookup yields CDR1 KGHSH and CDR2 LQKENI. The CDR3 loop spans 16 amino acids. CDR3 in amino acids: CASSPPGGVLSSEQFF.

The chain carries TRBV29-1 and TRBJ1-1; TCRdb names TRBD1, which stays unverified in the absence of DNA. The CDR3 is 12 residues long. Germline-derived CDR1 and CDR2 are SQVTM and ANQGSEA. CDR3 residues: CSVGQRTGDAFF.

The J gene is TRBJ2-7, the V gene TRBV6-2 or TRBV6-3. The CDR3 sequence is 15 residues long. Looked up from germline, CDR1 is MNHEY and CDR2 is SVGEGT. The CDR3 region is CASSYDSLASYEQYF.

The rearrangement uses TRBV6-1 and TRBJ1-2; TCRdb picks TRBD1, but there is no DNA to check that call. Germline V gene lookup returns CDR1 MNHNS and CDR2 SASEGT. The CDR3 is 15 amino acids. CDR3 amino acids: CASSPSITGGYGYTF.

This chain joins TRBV29-1 and TRBJ2-1; without DNA, the TCRdb call of TRBD1 cannot be checked. The CDR3 spans 14 residues. Germline CDR1 is SQVTM and CDR2 is ANQGSEA. The CDR3 sequence is CSVAPRGVWDEQFF.

The rearrangement joins TRBV14 to TRBJ1-3. The CDR3 length is 15 residues. Germline CDR1 SGHDN, CDR2 FVKESK. The CDR3 protein is CASSVTRTAGNTIYF.

This chain links TRBV9 with TRBJ1-2; the TRBD1 assignment by TCRdb is unverifiable without DNA. Germline lookup yields CDR1 SGDLS and CDR2 YYNGEE. CDR3 length: 13 residues. CDR3 residues: CASSPQGNYGYTF.

This rearrangement joins TRBV5-1 to TRBJ2-5; TCRdb's D gene call, TRBD2, goes unchecked for lack of DNA. The CDR3 runs to 15 residues. Germline V gives CDR1 SGHRS, CDR2 YFSETQ. This CDR3 reads CASSLSGIGIETQYF.

The rearrangement uses TRBV12-3 or TRBV12-4 and TRBJ1-5; TCRdb outputs TRBD1, but without DNA this stays unchecked. This CDR3 has 14 residues. CDR3 protein: CASSLKRPDQPQHF.